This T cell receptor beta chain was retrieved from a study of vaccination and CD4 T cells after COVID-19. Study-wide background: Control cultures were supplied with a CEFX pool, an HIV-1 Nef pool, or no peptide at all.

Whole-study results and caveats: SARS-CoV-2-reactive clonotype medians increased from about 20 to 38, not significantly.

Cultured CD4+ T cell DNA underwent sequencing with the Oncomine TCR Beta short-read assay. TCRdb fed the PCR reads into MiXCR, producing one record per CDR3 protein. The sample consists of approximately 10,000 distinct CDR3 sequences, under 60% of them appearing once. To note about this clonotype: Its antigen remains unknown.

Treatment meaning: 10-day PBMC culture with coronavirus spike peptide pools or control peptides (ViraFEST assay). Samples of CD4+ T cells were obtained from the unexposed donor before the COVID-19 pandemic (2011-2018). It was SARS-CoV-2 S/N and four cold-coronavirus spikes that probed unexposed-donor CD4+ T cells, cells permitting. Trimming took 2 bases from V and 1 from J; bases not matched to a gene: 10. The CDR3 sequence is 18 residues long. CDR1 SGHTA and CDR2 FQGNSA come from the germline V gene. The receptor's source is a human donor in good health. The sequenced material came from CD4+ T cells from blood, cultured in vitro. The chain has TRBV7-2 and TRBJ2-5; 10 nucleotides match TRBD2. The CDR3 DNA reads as TGTGCCAGCAGCTTACGTCCTAGCGGGAGCCCGGGCCAAGAGACCCAGTACTTC. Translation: CASSLRPSGSPGQETQYF.